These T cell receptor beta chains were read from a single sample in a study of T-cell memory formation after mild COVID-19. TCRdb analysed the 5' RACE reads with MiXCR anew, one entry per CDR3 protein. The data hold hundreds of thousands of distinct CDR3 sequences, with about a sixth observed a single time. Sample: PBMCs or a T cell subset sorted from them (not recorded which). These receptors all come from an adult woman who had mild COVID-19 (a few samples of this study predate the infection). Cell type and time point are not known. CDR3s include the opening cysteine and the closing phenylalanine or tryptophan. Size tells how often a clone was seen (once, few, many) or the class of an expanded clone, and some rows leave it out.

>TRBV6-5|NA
CASRGMGVTEAFF
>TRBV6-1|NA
CASKTGGISPLHF
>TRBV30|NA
CAWGLGSETQYF
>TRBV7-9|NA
CASSLARDTYNQETQYF
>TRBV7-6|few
CASSLRAGGPDVGTQYF
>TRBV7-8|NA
CASSLAATAEQYF
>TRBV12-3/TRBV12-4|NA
CASRPNHHSGEQYF
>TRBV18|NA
CASSRTGVSNQPQHF
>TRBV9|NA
CASSDIYGYTF
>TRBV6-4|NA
CASDHWTASSYNEQFF
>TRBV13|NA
CASQLDPYEQYF